This T cell receptor beta chain stems from a study of cytomegalovirus exposure and HLA in healthy donors. Study-wide points: Listed as cytomegalovirus-associated were 150 or so TCR beta chains. A later analysis linked some 18,000 TCR beta sequences to HLA alleles at 0.05 false discovery rate. Sequencing probably produced one cluster of sequence variants that were highly shared.

The CDR3 extends over 17 amino acids. V shed 3 bases and J 2 bases; nucleotides not matched to a gene: 9. Germline V gene data show CDR1 as SGHRS and CDR2 as YFSETQ. Of note for this clone: As yet, its antigen is unknown.

A multiplex PCR was run with 60 Vbeta primers and 13 Jbeta primers. Only in-frame clones appear in the TCRdb table, and some are missing; sequencing was by immunoSEQ multiplex PCR. The sample consists of around 170,000 clones, roughly 79% of them appearing once. Material for sequencing was PBMCs. This TCR derives from a man aged 35-49 years in good health and CMV-seronegative. V usage is TRBV5-1 and J usage is TRBJ2-3; 10 bases line up with TRBD2. The CDR3 sequence: CASSSGLAEVLTDTQYF. CDR3 in DNA: TGCGCCAGCAGCTCTGGACTAGCGGAGGTCCTCACAGATACGCAGTATTTT.